Listed here are 10 T cell receptor beta chains from one sample, sequenced in a study of blood T cell repertoires in COVID-19. Data came from immunoSEQ multiplex PCR; TCRdb stores just in-frame clones and leaves some out. The data contain more than 100,000 clones, more than 85% of them seen just once; the ten biggest clones take up about 17%. The specimen was peripheral blood. The receptor set was obtained from a man aged 45-65 years with active or convalescent COVID-19.

V is TRBV5-6 and J is TRBJ2-7; 7 bases match TRBD1. V shed 2 bases, J shed 3 bases, and the junction held 2 bases outside the gene matches. The CDR3 runs 13 residues. Germline assignment: CDR1 SGHDT and CDR2 YYEEEE. CDR3 residues: CASSLGTVYEQYF. The CDR3 region has the DNA TGTGCCAGCAGCTTAGGGACAGTCTACGAGCAGTACTTC.

The J gene is TRBJ1-4, the V gene TRBV18; unclear D gene. Trimming shortened V by 4 bases and J by 7 bases, and 10 bases separated the two germline ends. Germline V lookup: CDR1 KGHSH, CDR2 LQKENI. This CDR3 comprises 13 residues. CDR3 sequence reads: CASSRTIIEKLFF. The CDR3 DNA sequence: TGTGCCAGCTCACGTACTATCATTGAAAAACTGTTTTTT.

The DNA for the CDR3 is TGCAGCGCCTTTACTACGGTGATGGCGGATACGCAGTATTTT. Its protein product is CSAFTTVMADTQYF. The chain employs TRBV29-1 and TRBJ2-3; the D is unclear. The CDR3 sequence is 14 residues long. Trimming removed 7 bases at V and 6 bases at J, with 20 bases between. CDR1 and CDR2 (germline): SQVTM, ANQGSEA.

The chain has TRBV5-1 and TRBJ1-4; 10 positions match TRBD1. The junction had 5 bases not matched to a gene; V was cut back by 4 bases and J by 8 bases. The CDR3 sequence is 14 residues long. CDR1 and CDR2 from the germline V gene are SGHRS and YFSETQ. The CDR3 protein is CASSQGQGREKLFF. CDR3 bases: TGCGCCAGCAGCCAGGGACAGGGGCGGGAAAAACTGTTTTTT.

The chain uses TRBV5-1 and TRBJ1-1; 8 nucleotides line up with TRBD1. The CDR3 length is 15 residues. Trimming took 4 bases from V and 0 from J; bases not matched to a gene: 5. The germline V gene encodes CDR1 SGHRS and CDR2 YFSETQ. The CDR3 coding sequence is TGCGCCAGCAGCCTCGGGACAGGTATGAACACTGAAGCTTTCTTT. As protein: CASSLGTGMNTEAFF.

The rearrangement links TRBV5-1 to TRBJ2-7, with 9 bases fitting TRBD1. The V and J ends lost 1 base and 1 base, in that order; junction bases with no gene match: 3. Germline assignment: CDR1 SGHRS and CDR2 YFSETQ. The CDR3 has 15 amino acids. CDR3 DNA: TGCGCCAGCAGCTTGCGGGACAGGGCGTCCTACGAGCAGTACTTC. This sequence encodes CASSLRDRASYEQYF.

The V call is TRBV30, the J call TRBJ2-3, with 12 nucleotides matching TRBD2. Unmatched junction bases numbered 7, after V lost 4 bases and J lost 2 bases. CDR1 and CDR2 from the germline V gene are GTSNPN and SVGIG (reference sequence). The CDR3 consists of 16 residues. The CDR3 DNA reads as TGTGCCTGGACTAGCGGGAGGGCATTTTCCACAGATACGCAGTATTTT. This encodes CAWTSGRAFSTDTQYF.

CDR3 nucleotides: TGTGCCAGTAGTATATCGGGACAGGGCTCCTACGAGCAGTACTTC. Its protein product is CASSISGQGSYEQYF. The chain is built from TRBV19 and TRBJ2-7; 9 bases map to TRBD1. The junction had 2 bases not matched to a gene; V was cut back by 2 bases and J by 0 bases. Per germline, CDR1 LNHDA and CDR2 SQIVND (reference sequence). This CDR3 is 15 amino acids long.

V usage is TRBV4-1 and J usage is TRBJ2-1, with a possible D match to TRBD2 (7 bases). The CDR3 sequence is 15 residues long. V lost 0 bases and J 4 bases, leaving 10 bases between the germline ends. Germline V gene lookup returns CDR1 MGHRA and CDR2 YSYEKL. The CDR3 region has the DNA TGCGCCAGCAGCCAAGAGGCGGGGGCGTACAATGAGCAGTTCTTC. This encodes CASSQEAGAYNEQFF.

V gene TRBV7-2 combines with J gene TRBJ2-7; 7 bases map to TRBD2. The germline CDR1 and CDR2 sequences are SGHTA and FQGNSA. J lost 1 base, V lost 5 bases, and 11 bases had no gene match. CDR3 length: 16 residues. CDR3: CASSGGGRSPSYEQYF. In nucleotides, the CDR3 is TGTGCCAGCAGCGGGGGGGGTAGGTCCCCTTCCTACGAGCAGTACTTC.